This TCR beta chain derives from a study of metastatic and nonmetastatic thyroid tumors. With MiXCR, TCRdb reprocessed the PCR reads. The sample yields roughly 40,000 clones, less than 20% seen once. The entire patient cohort was treatment-naive prior to thyroid surgery. This clone was seen more than once but under ten times. Just one base apart from a much larger clone, this may be a read error. At the DNA level, this CDR3 is encoded by other sequences in the same sample as well. Material for sequencing was blood. This receptor was taken from a female donor with papillary thyroid cancer or a benign thyroid nodule (not recorded which). Some clones in this sample may be carry-over from other donors' samples.

In DNA form, the CDR3 reads TGTGCCAGCAGCTCTGAGAACAGGGCTGGGGAGCTGTTTTTT. It specifies CASSSENRAGELFF. The chain couples TRBV5-6 to TRBJ2-2; possible D gene TRBD1, 6 bases. The V end was cut by 3 bases, the J end by 8 bases, with 14 bases between. This CDR3 is 14 amino acids long. Germline V lookup: CDR1 SGHDT, CDR2 YYEEEE.